A single sample is the source of the 23 T cell receptor beta chains below, sequenced in a study of T cells in Graves' hyperthyroidism and ophthalmopathy. Amplification targeted TCR beta CDR3 regions from RNA transcripts. Researchers ran a first-round RT-PCR on the TCR CDR3 using the HTBI primer set. TCRdb reprocessed the multiplex PCR reads with MiXCR, giving one entry per CDR3 protein. Of about 200,000 distinct CDR3 sequences listed, less than 20% are singletons. The sample consisted of blood. Receptors were obtained from a woman aged 45-60 years with Graves' hyperthyroidism.

This clonotype showed up many times. This chain joins TRBV7-8 and TRBJ1-1, with D maybe TRBD1 (5 bases). CDR3 length equals 15 residues. V lost 2 bases and J lost 0, with 10 bases in between. The V gene's germline CDR1 is SGHVS and CDR2 FQNEAQ. The CDR3: CASSLPGRLNTEAFF. DNA of the CDR3: TGTGCCAGCAGCTTACCGGGACGGTTGAACACTGAAGCTTTCTTT.

A note on this clonotype: It may be a read error: a sequence one base away is much more abundant. CDR3 sequence (DNA): TGTGCCAGTAGTCTGGGACAGGGATTAAGAGGGTATTTT. It translates to CASSLGQGLRGYF. The chain links TRBV2 to TRBJ2-3; 9 positions match TRBD1. This CDR3 is 13 amino acids long. Trimming took 9 bases from V and 14 from J; bases not matched to a gene: 15. Germline CDR1 is SNHLY and CDR2 is FYNNEI.

This clonotype has a count of ten or more. The genes are TRBV15 and TRBJ2-3; 8 bases fit TRBD2. CDR3 length: 17 residues. V shed 0 bases, J shed 5 bases, and the junction held 10 bases outside the gene matches. Germline V lookup: CDR1 LNHNV, CDR2 YYDKDF (reference sequence). CDR3: CATSREATSVRGDTQYF. CDR3 DNA sequence: TGTGCCACCAGCAGAGAGGCGACTAGCGTCAGGGGAGATACGCAGTATTTT.

The V gene is TRBV4-1, the J gene TRBJ2-7; maybe TRBD2 (5 bases). The CDR3 is 13 residues long. Germline assignment: CDR1 MGHRA and CDR2 YSYEKL. Trimming took 4 bases from V and 7 from J, leaving 14 bases between them. CDR3 bases: TGCGCCAGCAGCCCGCAGCAGCGGTGGGAGCAGTACTTC. Protein: CASSPQQRWEQYF.

This sequence joins TRBV19 and TRBJ1-2; no clear D. The CDR3 spans 14 residues. Trimming took off 2 bases at V and 2 bases at J, with 9 bases between the two ends. In germline, CDR1 is LNHDA, CDR2 SQIVND (reference sequence). In DNA form, the CDR3 reads TGTGCCAGTAGTATAAGGACGGAGAACTATGGCTACACCTTC. Translated: CASSIRTENYGYTF. The full variable domain, completed using reference TRBV19 and TRBJ1-2, is DGGITQSPKYLFRKEGQNVTLSCEQNLNHDAMYWYRQDPGQGLRLIYYSQIVNDFQKGDIAEGYSVSREKKESFPLTVTSAQKNPTAFYLCASSIRTENYGYTFGSGTRLTVV.

In this sample, this clonotype turned up many times. The chain has TRBV6-1 and TRBJ1-2; D is possibly TRBD1 (6 bases). Trimming stripped 4 bases from V and 3 bases from J, with 15 bases between. Germline CDR1 MNHNS, CDR2 SASEGT. The CDR3 loop spans 15 amino acids. CDR3 nucleotide sequence: TGTGCCAGCAGTGTCGGACAGCAAGTCTACTATGGCTACACCTTC. Translating gives CASSVGQQVYYGYTF.

This clonotype was counted ten times or more. CDR3 DNA: TGTGCCACCAGCAGACCGACAGGGACCTCTGGGGCCAACGTCCTGACTTTC. Protein product: CATSRPTGTSGANVLTF. The rearrangement uses TRBV15 and TRBJ2-6; 7 nucleotides match TRBD1. Looked up from germline, CDR1 is LNHNV and CDR2 is YYDKDF (reference sequence). The CDR3 loop spans 17 amino acids. The V and J ends lost 2 bases and 0 bases, in that order; junction bases with no gene match: 4.

This clonotype has a count of ten or more. The chain is built from TRBV7-3 and TRBJ2-2; 14 bases fit TRBD2. CDR3 length equals 15 residues. The germline V gene has CDR1 SGHTA and CDR2 FQGTGA. V shed 6 bases and J 6 bases; nucleotides not matched to a gene: 3. The DNA of the CDR3 is TGTGCCAGCAGTCCGGGACTAGCGGGAGCCGGGGAGCTGTTTTTT. As protein: CASSPGLAGAGELFF.

This clonotype was seen at least ten times. V gene TRBV12-3 or TRBV12-4 combines with J gene TRBJ2-2; D call uncertain. This CDR3 has 13 residues. V was pared by 1 base and J by 6 bases, with 6 bases between. The CDR3 nucleotides read TGTGCCAGCAGTTTAGATCGGGCCGGGGAGCTGTTTTTT. This encodes CASSLDRAGELFF.

The CDR3 region is CSAILGGLYGYTF. Written as DNA, the CDR3 is TGCAGTGCTATCTTGGGGGGGCTATATGGCTACACCTTC. The V gene is TRBV20-1, the J gene TRBJ1-2; D possibly corresponds to TRBD1 (6 bases). This CDR3 spans 13 amino acids. CDR1 is DFQATT and CDR2 is SNEGSKA in the germline V gene (reference sequence). V was trimmed by 4 bases and J by 5 bases, leaving 14 bases between them.

Concerning this clonotype itself: The junction departs from germline at one end; a sequencing error may be responsible. V is TRBV7-2 and J is TRBJ2-7; TRBD2 aligns across 8 bases. The CDR3 runs to 14 residues. The germline gives CDR1 SGHTA, CDR2 FQGNSA. For the CDR3, the DNA is TGTGCCAGCAGCATAGCGGGGAGCTCCTACGAGCAGTACTTC. Translating gives CASSIAGSSYEQYF.

The V gene is TRBV11-2, the J gene TRBJ2-3, with unresolved D. CDR1 is SGHAT and CDR2 is FQNNGV in the germline V gene. V was pared by 1 base and J by 4 bases, with 12 bases between. The CDR3 runs to 15 residues. The chain's CDR3 is CASSLVVELPDTQYF. In nucleotides, the CDR3 is TGTGCCAGCAGCTTAGTTGTGGAGCTCCCAGATACGCAGTATTTT.

This chain connects TRBV20-1 to TRBJ2-7; 7 bases are shared with TRBD1. Looked up from germline, CDR1 is DFQATT and CDR2 is SNEGSKA (reference sequence). The CDR3 length is 15 residues. V lost 3 bases to trimming and J lost 1 base; unmatched junction nucleotides: 9. This CDR3 is CSASQGQFLSYEQYF. CDR3 in DNA: TGCAGTGCTAGTCAGGGACAGTTCTTATCCTACGAGCAGTACTTC.

The chain carries TRBV18 and TRBJ1-6; D may be TRBD1 (5 bases). CDR1 and CDR2 (germline): KGHSH, LQKENI. The CDR3 runs to 14 residues. V shed 2 bases and J shed 7 bases, with 9 bases lying between them. CDR3 sequence: CASSPWDANSPLHF. The CDR3 nucleotides are TGTGCCAGCTCACCATGGGACGCAAATTCACCCCTCCACTTT.

There are many counts of this clonotype. This chain joins TRBV3-1 and TRBJ1-1; D gene unclear. The CDR3 covers 14 residues. CDR1 LGHDT and CDR2 YNNKEL come from the germline V gene (reference sequence). V dropped 0 bases and J dropped 10 bases, with 15 bases sitting between them. CDR3 DNA sequence: TGTGCCAGCAGCCAAGATCGAAGTTCCGGTTCAGCTTTCTTT. Its translation: CASSQDRSSGSAFF.

Ten or more counts support this clonotype. CDR3 in amino acids: CASSPLLSGGSYEQYF. The DNA of the CDR3 is TGCGCCAGCAGCCCCCTCCTGAGCGGTGGTTCCTACGAGCAGTACTTC. V usage is TRBV4-1 and J usage is TRBJ2-7; maybe TRBD2 (5 bases). Germline V gene sequence: CDR1 MGHRA, CDR2 YSYEKL. V shed 4 bases and J shed 1 base, with 17 bases lying between them. The CDR3 spans 16 residues.

V and J are TRBV4-1 and TRBJ2-7, with D perhaps TRBD1 (5 bases). The CDR3 runs to 15 residues. Germline CDR1 reads MGHRA; CDR2 reads YSYEKL. Trimming stripped 0 bases from V and 0 bases from J, with 9 bases between. CDR3 bases: TGCGCCAGCAGCCAAGAGGTCAGGGACTCCTACGAGCAGTACTTC. Amino acids: CASSQEVRDSYEQYF.

At least ten counts were recorded for this clonotype. The J gene is TRBJ2-3, the V gene TRBV7-2; D gene unclear. The CDR3 contains 15 residues. V was shortened by 3 bases and J by 1 base, with 11 bases between the two germline ends. Germline V gene lookup returns CDR1 SGHTA and CDR2 FQGNSA. The CDR3 nucleotides are TGTGCCAGCAGCTTCGGCGGCTACCGCACAGATACGCAGTATTTT. It yields the protein CASSFGGYRTDTQYF.

This rearrangement joins TRBV4-2 to TRBJ1-5; 8 bases match TRBD1. Germline V gives CDR1 LGHNA, CDR2 YNFKEQ. Trimming at V came to 0 bases and at J to 14 bases, leaving 6 bases not matched to a gene. This CDR3 is built from 13 residues. CDR3 bases: TGTGCCAGCAGCCAAGATCAGGGGGCCACCGAGCATTTT. Its translation: CASSQDQGATEHF.

In this sample, this clonotype turned up a few times. The J gene is TRBJ1-1, the V gene TRBV29-1; no definite D call. Trimming cost V 7 bases and J 4 bases, with 7 bases left between them. Germline CDR1 SQVTM, CDR2 ANQGSEA. The CDR3 totals 10 residues. In DNA, the CDR3 is TGCAGCGGAGAGAGCACTGAAGCTTTCTTT. This gives the protein CSGESTEAFF.

This clonotype was found many times. The chain joins TRBV20-1 to TRBJ1-1; D not resolved. V was pared by 6 bases and J by 1 base, with 3 bases between. The CDR3 spans 10 residues. Germline V gene data show CDR1 as DFQATT and CDR2 as SNEGSKA (reference sequence). CDR3 coding DNA: TGCAGTGCATCGAACACTGAAGCTTTCTTT. Its protein product is CSASNTEAFF.

With respect to this clonotype: One base away lies a much larger clone, so this may be a sequencing read error. J is TRBJ1-1 and V is TRBV10-3; maybe TRBD1 (5 bases). This CDR3 is built from 13 residues. V was cut by 4 bases and J by 7 bases, with 13 bases left in between. CDR1 ENHRY and CDR2 SYGVKD come from the germline V gene. CDR3: CAISGQPSSEAFF. The CDR3 DNA reads as TGTGCCATCAGTGGACAGCCCTCCAGTGAAGCTTTCTTT.

This clonotype was recorded many times. The chain carries TRBV2 and TRBJ1-2, with 7 bases aligning to TRBD1. Trimming took 6 bases from V and 7 from J; bases not matched to a gene: 2. Germline CDR1 is SNHLY and CDR2 is FYNNEI. There are 11 residues in the CDR3. CDR3 sequence: CASSGTVGYTF. As DNA, the CDR3 is TGTGCCAGCAGCGGGACAGTTGGCTACACCTTC.